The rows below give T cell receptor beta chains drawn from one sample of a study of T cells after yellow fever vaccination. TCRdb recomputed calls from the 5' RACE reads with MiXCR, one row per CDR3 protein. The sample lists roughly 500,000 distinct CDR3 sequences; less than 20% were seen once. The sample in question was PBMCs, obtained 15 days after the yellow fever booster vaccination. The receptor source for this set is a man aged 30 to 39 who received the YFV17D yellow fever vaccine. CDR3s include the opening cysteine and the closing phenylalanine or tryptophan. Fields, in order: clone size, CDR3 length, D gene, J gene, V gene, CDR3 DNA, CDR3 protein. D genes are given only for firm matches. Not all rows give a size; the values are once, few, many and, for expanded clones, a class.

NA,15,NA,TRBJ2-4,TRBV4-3,TGCGCCAGCAGCCAAGATAAGCTAGCCAAAAACATTCAGTACTTC,CASSQDKLAKNIQYF
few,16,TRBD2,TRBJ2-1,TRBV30,TGTGCCTGGAGTGTACAGCTAGCGGAGACTTACAATGAGCAGTTCTTC,CAWSVQLAETYNEQFF
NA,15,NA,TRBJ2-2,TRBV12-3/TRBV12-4,TGTGCCAGCAAGACGGCGGGGGCTGGGACCGGGGAGCTGTTTTTT,CASKTAGAGTGELFF
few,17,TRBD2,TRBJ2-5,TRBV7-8,TGTGCCAGCAGCTTAGTTTCCAGCGGGAGGGCCGCGGAGACCCAGTACTTC,CASSLVSSGRAAETQYF
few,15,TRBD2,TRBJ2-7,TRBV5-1,TGCGCCAGCAGCTTGGCCTTAGCGGGAGCCCACGAGCAGTACTTC,CASSLALAGAHEQYF
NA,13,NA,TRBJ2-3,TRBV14,TGTGCCAGCAGTCGTTGGGTCACAGATACGCAGTATTTT,CASSRWVTDTQYF
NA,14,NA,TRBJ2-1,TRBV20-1,TGCAGTGCCCAAGGGGGACTGTTGGTTCATGAGCAGTTCTTC,CSAQGGLLVHEQFF
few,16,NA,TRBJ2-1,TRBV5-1,TGCGCCAGCAGCTGGTCAAGTGGCCCGAAGGGCAATGAGCAGTTCTTC,CASSWSSGPKGNEQFF
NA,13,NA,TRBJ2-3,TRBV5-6,TGTGCCAGCAGCTTGATTTTTGCTGATACGCAGTATTTT,CASSLIFADTQYF
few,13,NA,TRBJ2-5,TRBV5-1,TGCGCCAGCAGGGAGCGACTTTTGGAGACCCAGTACTTC,CASRERLLETQYF
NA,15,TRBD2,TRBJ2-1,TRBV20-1,TGCAGTGCAGAAGCTAGCGGGAGGGCCTCGAATGAGCAGTTCTTC,CSAEASGRASNEQFF
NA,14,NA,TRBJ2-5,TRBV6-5,TGTGCCAGCAGTTACTCCGCGGGGAGCGGGACCCAGTACTTC,CASSYSAGSGTQYF
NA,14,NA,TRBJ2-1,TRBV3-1,TGTGCCAGCAGCCAAGCTAGCCGATACAATGAGCAGTTCTTC,CASSQASRYNEQFF
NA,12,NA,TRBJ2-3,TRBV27,TGTGCCACTCAACCAAGTCCGGGACGCATTCTTTTT,CATQPSPGRILF
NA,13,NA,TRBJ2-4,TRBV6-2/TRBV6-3,TGTGCCAGCAGCCCAAGAAGTCCAGACATTCAGTACTTC,CASSPRSPDIQYF
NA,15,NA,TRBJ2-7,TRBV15,TGTGCCACCAGCAGAGACCGGAAAGGGGTCTACGAGCAGTACTTC,CATSRDRKGVYEQYF